Each of the 30 T cell receptor beta chains below was sequenced from the same sample in a study of T cells in women clearing cervical HPV infection. TCRdb's table, derived via immunoSEQ multiplex PCR, lists solely in-frame clones and lacks some. Its clone listing holds roughly 35,000 clones. The sample comprised blood buffy coat. The receptors derive from a woman aged 18 to 75 with a cervical HPV16 infection that either progressed to CIN3+ or cleared (not recorded which).

Points on this clone: The observed sequence ends 3 residues before the CDR3 terminus, with the missing tail filled in from the germline J gene. The chain employs TRBV29-1 and TRBJ2-1; TRBD1 might be the D (6 bases). This CDR3 has 15 amino acids. Per germline, CDR1 SQVTM and CDR2 ANQGSEA. Trimming took 3 bases from V and 2 from J, leaving 14 bases between them. CDR3 loop: CSVEGWQGTYNEQFF. CDR3 DNA (partial): TGCAGCGTTGAGGGTTGGCAGGGGACCTACAATGAG.

About this clone itself: The CDR3 extends 3 residues past the end of the read, so its final part is completed from the germline J gene. The chain uses TRBV2 and TRBJ2-4; 8 bases agree with TRBD1. Germline CDR1 and CDR2: SNHLY and FYNNEI. The CDR3 extends over 15 amino acids. The covered CDR3 bases are TGTGCCAGCCTGGGTAAAGACAGGGGTTTCTATGGT. Translation gives CASLGKDRGFYG. The whole CDR3 protein is CASLGKDRGFYGQYF.

A word on this clone: The read halts 3 residues ahead of the CDR3 end, with the missing end drawn from the germline J gene. This chain joins TRBV7-9 and TRBJ2-1; TRBD2 agrees at 8 bases. CDR3 length: 14 amino acids. The V and J ends lost 5 bases and 7 bases, in that order; junction bases with no gene match: 7. Germline V gene data show CDR1 as SEHNR and CDR2 as FQNEAQ (reference sequence). CDR3 residues: CASSPGGVRNEQFF. CDR3 DNA, as far as it was read: TGTGCCAGCAGCCCCGGGGGGGTTCGGAATGAG. The complete variable domain, with remaining parts taken from reference TRBV7-9 and TRBJ2-1, reads DTGVSQNPRHKITKRGQNVTFRCDPISEHNRLYWYRQTLGQGPEFLTYFQNEAQLEKSRLLSDRFSAERPKGSFSTLEIQRTEQGDSAMYLCASSPGGVRNEQFFGPGTRLTVL.

CDR3 DNA, as far as it was read: TGTGCCAGCAGCTCGGGGGGTAGGAGTTCACCC. Its protein product is CASSSGGRSSP. From start to end, the CDR3 is CASSSGGRSSPLHF. The rearrangement joins TRBV5-4 to TRBJ1-6, with D tentatively TRBD1 (5 bases). Coverage ceases 3 residues before the CDR3 finishes, and the germline J gene fills in the end. Between the trimmed V and J ends, which lost 3 bases and 9 bases, there was a span of 13 bases. CDR1 is SGHNT and CDR2 is YYREEE in the germline V gene (reference sequence). CDR3 length equals 14 residues.

Incomplete CDR3 DNA: TGTGCCAGTACCCCCGGACTAGCCAGGCATACAGATACG. Translation gives CASTPGLARHTDT. The entire CDR3 sequence reads CASTPGLARHTDTQYF. The chain links TRBV19 to TRBJ2-3, with 8 bases identical to TRBD2. The CDR3 goes on 3 residues after the read ends, and that part is filled in from the germline J gene. The CDR3 spans 16 residues. Germline trimming cut 7 bases from V and 3 bases from J; bases unmatched to any gene: 12. Germline V CDR1 and CDR2: LNHDA, SQIVND (reference sequence).

Of note for this clone: The junction and the germline gene differ at one end; a read error may be behind it. The read ends 3 residues shy of where the CDR3 ends; the end is completed using the germline J gene. The J gene is TRBJ2-2, the V gene TRBV4-2, with D possibly matching TRBD2 (6 bases). CDR3 length equals 16 residues. The germline V gene encodes CDR1 LGHNA and CDR2 YNFKEQ. The part of the CDR3 DNA that was read is TGCGCCAGCAGCCAGTACTGGGGGGTCAACACCGGGGAG. It yields the protein CASSQYWGVNTGE. The whole CDR3 sequence is CASSQYWGVNTGELFF.

Concerning this clone itself: From the germline J gene comes the end of the CDR3, since the read stops 3 residues before it. The chain employs TRBV18 and TRBJ2-7; D possibly corresponds to TRBD1 (5 bases). V was pared by 3 bases and J by 2 bases, with 20 bases between. This CDR3 comprises 17 residues. Germline V gene data show CDR1 as KGHSH and CDR2 as LQKENI. The part of the CDR3 DNA that was read is TGTGCCAGCTCACCCCCATCAGGGATTCTTGGCCCCTACGAG. Translation: CASSPPSGILGPYE. The full CDR3 reads CASSPPSGILGPYEQYF.

Concerning this clone itself: The CDR3 end falls 3 residues outside the read, so it is completed with the germline J gene. V and J are TRBV20-1 and TRBJ2-7; weak D call: TRBD1 (5 bases). CDR3 length: 14 residues. From germline, CDR1 is DFQATT and CDR2 SNEGSKA (reference sequence). V was shortened by 4 bases and J by 3 bases, with 16 bases between the two germline ends. This chain's CDR3 is CSANLGASGYEQYF. CDR3 DNA (partial): TGCAGTGCTAACTTAGGGGCTTCTGGCTACGAG.

About this clone itself: The read comes to an end 3 residues before the CDR3 does, leaving the germline J gene to fill in the end. This chain uses TRBV10-3 with TRBJ2-7, with 7 bases identical to TRBD1. V shed 3 bases and J 4 bases; nucleotides not matched to a gene: 6. This CDR3 spans 14 amino acids. Germline CDR1 reads ENHRY; CDR2 reads SYGVKD. CDR3 DNA (partial): TGTGCCATCAGTGATGGGGAGACAGGGTACGAG. It yields the protein CAISDGETGYE. The entire CDR3 reads CAISDGETGYEQYF.

To note about this clone: The read finishes 3 residues shy of the CDR3 end, and the germline J gene is used to complete it. The V gene is TRBV19, the J gene TRBJ2-7, with D possibly called TRBD1 or TRBD2 (7 bases each). Germline lookup yields CDR1 LNHDA and CDR2 SQIVND (reference sequence). Trimming cost V 5 bases and J 3 bases, with 20 bases left between them. CDR3 length: 16 residues. The CDR3 DNA, read in part, is TGTGCCAGTAGTTCAGGGGGTCCGGGAGGTCTCTACGAG. This translates into CASSSGGPGGLYE. In full, the CDR3 reads CASSSGGPGGLYEQYF.

On this clone itself: The CDR3 extends 3 residues past the end of the read, so its final part is completed from the germline J gene. This chain joins TRBV23-1 and TRBJ2-2, with 8 bases lining up with TRBD1. TRBV23-1 is an ORF; its function is uncertain. Trimming cost V 3 bases and J 5 bases; bases outside gene matches: 20. This CDR3 spans 20 amino acids. Incomplete CDR3 DNA: TGCGCCAGCAGTCACCCTGGACAGGGCGCAGTGTTCGTTGTTACCGGGGAG. It is translated as CASSHPGQGAVFVVTGE. The whole CDR3 protein is CASSHPGQGAVFVVTGELFF.

In regard to this clone: The read halts 3 residues ahead of the CDR3 end, with the missing end drawn from the germline J gene. This chain joins TRBV7-8 and TRBJ1-1; a possible D gene is TRBD1 (5 bases). Germline V gives CDR1 SGHVS, CDR2 FQNEAQ. With 2 bases removed from V and 6 bases from J, the gap between germline ends came to 16 bases. The CDR3 totals 15 residues. The covered CDR3 bases are TGTGCCAGCAGCTTACAGCGGTCGGGGGTCCCTGAA. Its protein is CASSLQRSGVPE. The CDR3, in full, reads CASSLQRSGVPEAFF.

Turning to this clone: The read ends 3 residues shy of where the CDR3 ends; the end is completed using the germline J gene. V gene TRBV7-6 combines with J gene TRBJ2-5; D is unresolved. This CDR3 spans 12 amino acids. The V gene's germline CDR1 is SGHVS and CDR2 FNYEAQ. V was cut by 4 bases and J by 5 bases, with 8 bases left in between. CDR3 sequence: CASSSSYETQYF. CDR3 bases read: TGTGCCAGCAGCTCTAGTTACGAGACC.

Details on this clone: The missing CDR3 end, 3 residues past where the read stops, is filled in from the germline J gene. The J gene is TRBJ1-2, the V gene TRBV19; D not resolved. The length of the CDR3 is 13 residues. Germline assignment: CDR1 LNHDA and CDR2 SQIVND (reference sequence). CDR3 loop: CATKRTSTDTYTF. The sequenced part of the CDR3 DNA is TGTGCCACCAAGCGGACTAGCACAGATACC.

About this clone itself: The read comes to an end 3 residues before the CDR3 does, leaving the germline J gene to fill in the end. V usage is TRBV7-9 and J usage is TRBJ1-1; D gene unclear. The CDR3 length is 13 residues. The V gene lost 5 bases and the J gene lost 5 bases, with 12 bases spanning the gap. Germline CDR1 is SEHNR and CDR2 is FQNEAQ (reference sequence). The CDR3 sequence is CASSPAHLTEAFF. CDR3 DNA, as far as it was read: TGTGCCAGCAGCCCCGCGCACTTAACTGAA.

As regards this clone: Sequencing ends 3 residues short of the CDR3 end; the germline J gene provides the rest. The V gene is TRBV7-9, the J gene TRBJ1-4, with D possibly matching TRBD1 (5 bases). The length of the CDR3 is 14 residues. The V gene's germline CDR1 is SEHNR and CDR2 FQNEAQ (reference sequence). The germline V and J ends were trimmed by 5 bases and 4 bases, with 11 bases remaining between them. The CDR3 loop reads CASSRAGGNEKLFF. The covered CDR3 bases are TGTGCCAGCAGCCGAGCCGGGGGTAATGAAAAA.

In the case of this clone: The read gets to within 3 residues of the CDR3 end, and the germline J gene fills in the rest. The V gene is TRBV5-1, the J gene TRBJ1-4; 10 bases map to TRBD1. This CDR3 spans 15 amino acids. V lost 3 bases and J lost 4; bases outside the gene matches: 3. Looked up from germline, CDR1 is SGHRS and CDR2 is YFSETQ. Incomplete CDR3 DNA: TGCGCCAGCAGCTGGGGACAGGGGATTAATGAAAAA. This codes for CASSWGQGINEK. The entire CDR3 protein reads CASSWGQGINEKLFF.

Details on this clone: The CDR3 goes on 3 residues after the read ends, and that part is filled in from the germline J gene. The genes are TRBV7-6 and TRBJ1-1, with D possibly matching TRBD1 (6 bases). Trimming cost V 5 bases and J 2 bases, with 15 bases left between them. The CDR3 consists of 15 residues. Germline loops: CDR1 SGHVS, CDR2 FNYEAQ. CDR3 amino acids: CASSPRGGPNTEAFF. CDR3 DNA (partial): TGTGCCAGCAGCCCGCGAGGGGGACCTAACACTGAA.

About this clone: The read stops 3 residues short of the end of the CDR3; the missing end is completed from the germline J gene. V and J are TRBV6-1 and TRBJ2-5; D perhaps matches TRBD1 (6 bases). Germline loops: CDR1 MNHNS, CDR2 SASEGT. V shed 4 bases and J shed 1 base, with 13 bases lying between them. The CDR3 covers 15 residues. The CDR3 sequence is CASSARQASQETQYF. Partial CDR3 DNA: TGTGCCAGCAGTGCCAGACAGGCGAGCCAAGAGACC.

With regard to this clone: The read comes to an end 3 residues before the CDR3 does, leaving the germline J gene to fill in the end. V usage is TRBV18 and J usage is TRBJ2-7, with 8 positions matching TRBD1. The CDR3 totals 13 residues. V shed 4 bases, J shed 5 bases, and the junction held 4 bases outside the gene matches. Germline assignment: CDR1 KGHSH and CDR2 LQKENI. CDR3 DNA (partial): TGTGCCAGCTCACTGGACAGGGTGGACGAG. This sequence encodes CASSLDRVDE. The whole CDR3 is CASSLDRVDEQYF.

A remark on this clone: The observed sequence ends 3 residues before the CDR3 terminus, with the missing tail filled in from the germline J gene. The chain employs TRBV2 and TRBJ2-2, with 7 positions matching TRBD1. CDR3 length equals 16 residues. Looked up from germline, CDR1 is SNHLY and CDR2 is FYNNEI. Incomplete CDR3 DNA: TGTGCCAGCAGCCGGGACAGCGTATCGACTAATGAAAAG. Its protein product is CASSRDSVSTNEK. The entire CDR3 reads CASSRDSVSTNEKLFF.

Points on this clone: The CDR3 is cut off 3 residues early in the read; its end comes from the germline J gene. V is TRBV14 and J is TRBJ2-1, with 10 bases matching TRBD1. Trimming at V came to 2 bases and at J to 7 bases, leaving 14 bases not matched to a gene. The CDR3 has 18 residues. Looked up from germline, CDR1 is SGHDN and CDR2 is FVKESK. The sequenced part of the CDR3 DNA is TGTGCCAGCAGCCAAAGATCGTGGGGACAGGGGAATCGAAATGAG. It translates to CASSQRSWGQGNRNE. The full CDR3 protein reads CASSQRSWGQGNRNEQFF.

Points on this clone: The CDR3 extends 3 residues past the end of the read, so its final part is completed from the germline J gene. The V gene is TRBV20-1, the J gene TRBJ1-5, with D possibly being TRBD1 (6 bases). Trimming left V 1 base short and J 5 bases short, with 12 bases between. The CDR3 loop spans 14 amino acids. Per germline, CDR1 DFQATT and CDR2 SNEGSKA (reference sequence). CDR3 DNA (partial): TGCAGTGCTAGAGTTAGGGCAGGGGATCAGCCC. This translates into CSARVRAGDQP. The CDR3 reads in full as CSARVRAGDQPQHF.

On this clone itself: Read data end 3 residues before the CDR3 end; the end is taken from the germline J gene. The chain joins TRBV9 to TRBJ1-1; D may be TRBD1 (5 bases). With 2 bases removed from V and 1 base from J, the gap between germline ends came to 12 bases. The CDR3 covers 15 residues. Germline CDR1 SGDLS, CDR2 YYNGEE. CDR3 bases read: TGTGCCAGCAGCGTGGTGACAGAGGGGAACACTGAA. It specifies CASSVVTEGNTE. The whole CDR3 sequence is CASSVVTEGNTEAFF.

The CDR3 reads CASSLGREQYF. CDR3 DNA (partial): TGTGCCAGCAGTTTGGGGCGCGAG. The J gene is TRBJ2-7, the V gene TRBV6-2 or TRBV6-3, with D perhaps matching TRBD1 (5 bases). The CDR3 extends 3 residues past the end of the read, so its final part is completed from the germline J gene. Germline values: CDR1 MNHEY, CDR2 SVGEGT. V shed 4 bases and J shed 6 bases, with 7 bases lying between them. The CDR3 extends over 11 amino acids.

In the case of this clone: The CDR3 end falls 3 residues outside the read, so it is completed with the germline J gene. The rearrangement joins TRBV20-1 to TRBJ2-1; perhaps TRBD2 as D (6 bases). CDR3 length: 15 residues. The germline V and J ends were trimmed by 3 bases and 3 bases, with 15 bases remaining between them. Germline CDR1 and CDR2: DFQATT and SNEGSKA (reference sequence). Here the CDR3 reads CSASSGLAHYNEQFF. CDR3 bases read: TGCAGTGCTAGTTCGGGACTCGCTCACTACAATGAG.

As to this clone: The read stops 3 residues short of the end of the CDR3; the missing end is completed from the germline J gene. V usage is TRBV6-2 or TRBV6-3 and J usage is TRBJ1-1, with D uncertain. The germline V and J ends were trimmed by 3 bases and 3 bases, with 14 bases remaining between them. This CDR3 is built from 15 residues. Germline V gives CDR1 MNHEY, CDR2 SVGEGT. The CDR3 protein is CASSYNAGRDTEAFF. CDR3 bases read: TGTGCCAGCAGTTATAACGCGGGAAGGGACACTGAA.

With respect to this clone: The read halts 3 residues ahead of the CDR3 end, with the missing end drawn from the germline J gene. V is TRBV7-9 and J is TRBJ1-1; no clear D. This CDR3 region has 14 residues. V was clipped by 8 bases and J by 3 bases, with 16 bases between them. In germline, CDR1 is SEHNR, CDR2 FQNEAQ (reference sequence). This chain's CDR3 is CASEDPPRDTEAFF. The CDR3 DNA, read in part, is TGTGCCAGCGAGGACCCACCGCGGGACACTGAA.

Of note for this clone: The read is 3 residues too short to cover the CDR3 end, so that end is filled in from the germline J gene. The rearrangement uses TRBV5-1 and TRBJ2-2; either TRBD1 or TRBD2 may fit D (5 bases each). The CDR3 is made up of 14 amino acids. Germline V lookup: CDR1 SGHRS, CDR2 YFSETQ. CDR3 sequence: CASSLAGRGAPLFF. The CDR3 bases that were read are TGCGCCAGCAGCTTGGCGGGCCGAGGGGCACCG.

With respect to this clone: The read ends 3 residues shy of where the CDR3 ends; the end is completed using the germline J gene. The V call is TRBV20-1, the J call TRBJ1-1; tentatively, D is TRBD1 (6 bases). This CDR3 is 14 amino acids long. V shed 6 bases and J shed 6 bases, with 20 bases lying between them. Germline V gene data show CDR1 as DFQATT and CDR2 as SNEGSKA (reference sequence). The CDR3 reads CSAGRGFRPPEAFF. The covered CDR3 bases are TGCAGTGCCGGGAGGGGGTTCAGGCCCCCTGAA.